Listed here is a single TCR beta chain. This clonotype was counted only a few times. What antigen it recognizes has not been identified. No much larger clone is present one base from it, and per-base qualities are unavailable. In the germline V gene (reference sequence), CDR1 corresponds to LNHDA and CDR2 to SQIVND. Cut back by 8 bases and 1 base, the V and J ends lie 17 bases apart. From the cysteine up to the phenylalanine, the CDR3 has a length of 15 residues. Only the CDR3 DNA is retained, 45 bases long and in frame from the first base. The time point label of this sample denotes: patch test 2, 6 weeks after DPC sensitization. The treatment or condition label corresponds to: therapeutic diphenylcyclopropenone sensitization with weekly scalp DPC. Blood at each patch-test visit was drawn before the patch test was applied. Eligible patients were aged 18 to 70, diagnosed with alopecia, deemed suitable for DPC therapy, and excluded if pregnant. Unfractionated whole blood was collected in Tempus Blood RNA tubes, and total RNA was extracted from that blood.

This entry comes from a study of human T cells and chemical hapten exposure (dated by TCRdb to the early 2020s). Study-wide context: For sensitization, 2% DPC in acetone was applied to a 2 cm by 2 cm area of upper inner arm skin. Peripheral blood TCR repertoire changes were tracked in vivo in alopecia patients during primary and secondary sensitization to the hapten diphenylcyclopropenone (DPC). Libraries were pooled for sequencing, and per-sample TCR yields varied mainly because of small differences in library volumes within the pool. Blood was sampled from patients pre-sensitization (week 0) and at 2, 6 and about 24 weeks after DPC sensitization. Patch testing was performed on the upper back with Finn chambers containing 0.01% DPC, and the patch tests were scored after 6 days according to International Contact Dermatitis Research Group standards. Throughout the approximately 22-week study period, patients were also given weekly therapeutic DPC doses on the scalp. Alopecia areata with under or over 50% scalp involvement, alopecia totalis and alopecia universalis were represented in the patient cohort, which was mostly female. About 27 alopecia patients gave blood for TCR sequencing at one to four time points (pre-sensitization, 2, 6 and 24 weeks).

The library relied on RACE. Sequenced on a NextSeq 500. During library preparation, unique molecular identifiers were attached to individual cDNA molecules so that TCRs could be counted quantitatively and reproducibly. From each blood RNA sample, both TCR alpha and TCR beta chains were sequenced. The study's processing was this. The median number of TCRs per sample was some 100,000, ranging from 23,224 to 690,600. V, J and CDR3 annotation of the TCR reads was performed with the Decombinator software suite. For PS versus PT1 abundance plots, all samples were subsampled to the same number of TCRs (28,000). TCRs were defined as expanded if absent before sensitization and observed at least eight times at the 2-week time point. Using fastp trimming at Q25 and MiXCR clonotype assembly, TCRdb reanalyzed the public sequencing data and kept in-frame beta chains. Identical CDR3 proteins give one entry, which carries the most common genes and DNA. The V and J calls here are based on TCRdb, not the publication. The sample contains 95,000 or so distinct CDR3 sequences, over 9.5% of them found a single time. The ten largest account for 3.2% of the sample.

The paper as a whole reports these results and caveats: Significantly more large CDR3 similarity clusters were formed by expanded TCRs than by pre-sensitization or healthy control sets, consistent with antigen-driven responses. Because every patient had alopecia, a presumed autoimmune disease, the patients' immune response might differ from that of healthy individuals. Repeated subsampling changed both the strength of the expansion versus patch-test correlation and the threshold at which that correlation became significant. DPC sensitization did not change the number of TCRs with a frequency above 1 in 1000, and there was no evidence of changes in global repertoire structure. The number of PT1 expanded TCRs positively correlated with patch test score, significant at thresholds 8, 16 and 32 but not 4.

Here the chain combines TRBV19 and TRBJ1-1; the D gene is perhaps TRBD1, from 5 matching bases. This TCR came from a woman aged 40 to 49 with alopecia areata. Some clones in this sample may be carry-over from other donors' samples. This specimen consisted of whole blood, obtained in connection with sensitization to the hapten diphenylcyclopropenone (DPC). The CDR3 corresponds to CASLATGAPNTEAFF. The sequenced DNA is TGTGCCAGTCTGGCGACCGGGGCCCCGAACACTGAAGCTTTCTTT.